Each of the 20 T cell receptor beta chains below was sequenced from the same sample in a study of T cell changes during pregnancy in multiple sclerosis. Measured with immunoSEQ multiplex PCR; TCRdb has only the in-frame clones, and not every one. Of 29,000 or so clones detected, about nine tenths appear once; the ten largest clones hold around 6.8%. The specimen was CD8+ T cells from peripheral blood mononuclear cells, collected after pregnancy. The receptors stem from a female donor with multiple sclerosis, enrolled in a pregnancy study.

The chain combines TRBV4-1 with TRBJ2-1; 7 bases align to TRBD2. The CDR3 runs to 17 residues. Trimming cost V 4 bases and J 7 bases; bases outside gene matches: 16. In germline, CDR1 is MGHRA, CDR2 YSYEKL. CDR3 coding DNA: TGCGCCAGCAGCCCACGAGCCCTAGCGGATCAACTTAATGAGCAGTTCTTC. Translated: CASSPRALADQLNEQFF.

V gene TRBV13 combines with J gene TRBJ2-3, with 7 bases identical to TRBD2. The CDR3 is 17 amino acids. J was trimmed by 3 bases and V by 1 base; bases with no gene match: 10. The V gene's germline CDR1 is PRHDT and CDR2 FYEKMQ (reference sequence). The CDR3: CASSLVIAGQTTDTQYF. The CDR3 DNA reads as TGTGCCAGCAGCTTAGTTATAGCGGGCCAGACAACAGATACGCAGTATTTT.

The chain carries TRBV6-6 and TRBJ2-1; 7 bases are shared with TRBD1. CDR1 and CDR2 from the germline V gene are MNHNY and SVGAGI (reference sequence). CDR3 length: 15 amino acids. The V segment lost 5 bases and the J segment 4 bases; nucleotides outside the gene matches: 8. For the CDR3, the DNA is TGTGCCAGCAGTCCCTTTGACAGGGAATACAATGAGCAGTTCTTC. It is translated as CASSPFDREYNEQFF.

V gene TRBV27 combines with J gene TRBJ2-7, with D uncertain. Trimming took 0 bases from V and 3 from J, leaving 6 bases between them. Germline V gene sequence: CDR1 MNHEY, CDR2 SMNVEV (reference sequence). The CDR3 length is 13 residues. CDR3 nucleotides: TGTGCCAGCAGTTTATCGAGCCGCTACGAGCAGTACTTC. Translation gives CASSLSSRYEQYF.

As for this clone: At the DNA level, this CDR3 is encoded by other sequences in the same sample as well. The chain couples TRBV7-9 to TRBJ1-1; D remains ambiguous. The V end was cut by 3 bases, the J end by 3 bases, with 5 bases between. The CDR3 consists of 12 residues. The germline V gene encodes CDR1 SEHNR and CDR2 FQNEAQ (reference sequence). In DNA form, the CDR3 reads TGTGCCAGCAGCTTCTCGGACACTGAAGCTTTCTTT. Translated: CASSFSDTEAFF.

This sequence joins TRBV7-2 and TRBJ1-2; 9 bases are a match to TRBD1. CDR3 size: 15 residues. J lost 8 bases, V lost 0 bases, and 7 bases had no gene match. In germline, CDR1 is SGHTA, CDR2 FQGNSA. The CDR3: CASSLAFRTGEGYTF. CDR3 DNA sequence: TGTGCCAGCAGCTTAGCATTCCGGACAGGGGAAGGCTACACCTTC.

This clone was recorded at least ten times. The chain carries TRBV4-2 and TRBJ2-3; 9 bases align to TRBD2. This CDR3 has 17 residues. CDR1 and CDR2 from the germline V gene are LGHNA and YNFKEQ. The V and J ends lost 1 base and 4 bases, in that order; junction bases with no gene match: 9. The CDR3 is CASSQGPGREGADTQYF. In DNA form, the CDR3 reads TGTGCCAGCAGCCAAGGCCCTGGGCGGGAGGGCGCAGATACGCAGTATTTT.

The chain employs TRBV10-3 and TRBJ1-5; the D is unclear. The CDR3 runs to 14 residues. CDR1 is ENHRY and CDR2 is SYGVKD in the germline V gene. V lost 6 bases to trimming and J lost 0 bases, with 9 bases between them. For the CDR3, the DNA is TGTGCCATCAGCGCATCGGGTAGCAATCAGCCCCAGCATTTT. This sequence encodes CAISASGSNQPQHF.

The V gene is TRBV19, the J gene TRBJ1-2, with no clear D. Germline-derived CDR1 and CDR2 are LNHDA and SQIVND (reference sequence). Trimming shortened V by 4 bases and J by 4 bases, and 16 bases separated the two germline ends. This CDR3 region has 15 residues. CDR3 coding DNA: TGTGCCAGTAGTAAGGCCATGGAGGGAGGCTATGGCTACACCTTC. Translated, it gives CASSKAMEGGYGYTF.

The rearrangement joins TRBV27 to TRBJ2-1, with TRBD2 matching over 8 bases. The CDR3 spans 15 residues. Germline CDR1 reads MNHEY; CDR2 reads SMNVEV (reference sequence). Losses at the gene ends were 6 bases for V and 0 bases for J; bases not matched to a gene: 4. The CDR3 protein is CASSPSGSSYNEQFF. As DNA, the CDR3 is TGTGCCAGCAGCCCAAGCGGGAGCTCCTACAATGAGCAGTTCTTC.

The rearrangement uses TRBV5-6 and TRBJ2-3; D is possibly TRBD2 (5 bases). V was cut by 3 bases and J by 4 bases, with 12 bases left in between. This CDR3 is 14 amino acids long. Germline assignment: CDR1 SGHDT and CDR2 YYEEEE. Here the CDR3 reads CASSWSGKPDTQYF. In nucleotides, the CDR3 is TGTGCCAGCAGCTGGAGCGGTAAACCAGATACGCAGTATTTT.

The rearrangement joins TRBV5-4 to TRBJ2-1, with 8 bases identical to TRBD2. V shed 4 bases, J shed 7 bases, and the junction held 10 bases outside the gene matches. This CDR3 comprises 15 residues. CDR1 is SGHNT and CDR2 is YYREEE in the germline V gene (reference sequence). In nucleotides, the CDR3 is TGTGCCAGCAGCCATGGGACTAGTGAAGTGAATGAGCAGTTCTTC. Amino acid sequence: CASSHGTSEVNEQFF.

The J gene is TRBJ1-1, the V gene TRBV27; D remains ambiguous. The CDR3 totals 13 residues. Germline values: CDR1 MNHEY, CDR2 SMNVEV (reference sequence). Trimming stripped 4 bases from V and 1 base from J, with 7 bases between. CDR3 residues: CASSWAANTEAFF. The CDR3 coding sequence is TGTGCCAGCAGTTGGGCAGCGAACACTGAAGCTTTCTTT.

This clone appeared once. The chain couples TRBV6-5 to TRBJ1-1, with a tentative D call TRBD1 (6 bases). The germline V and J ends were trimmed by 5 bases and 1 base, with 14 bases remaining between them. There are 15 residues in the CDR3. Germline lookup yields CDR1 MNHEY and CDR2 SVGAGI. Written as DNA, the CDR3 is TGTGCCAGCAGTCACCGGGACACTTGGAACACTGAAGCTTTCTTT. Protein product: CASSHRDTWNTEAFF.

The V call is TRBV19, the J call TRBJ1-1, with a tentative D call TRBD1 (5 bases). Trimming took off 7 bases at V and 2 bases at J, with 11 bases between the two ends. The CDR3 runs to 13 residues. Germline-derived CDR1 and CDR2 are LNHDA and SQIVND (reference sequence). This chain's CDR3 is CASNLRANTEAFF. The CDR3 nucleotides are TGTGCCAGTAATCTCAGGGCCAACACTGAAGCTTTCTTT. Combining the CDR3 with reference TRBV19 and TRBJ1-1 gives the whole variable domain DGGITQSPKYLFRKEGQNVTLSCEQNLNHDAMYWYRQDPGQGLRLIYYSQIVNDFQKGDIAEGYSVSREKKESFPLTVTSAQKNPTAFYLCASNLRANTEAFFGQGTRLTVV.

The chain recombines TRBV19 with TRBJ2-4; no firm D call. Germline V gene sequence: CDR1 LNHDA, CDR2 SQIVND (reference sequence). The V end was cut by 3 bases, the J end by 7 bases, with 10 bases between. The CDR3 runs to 13 residues. CDR3 sequence (DNA): TGTGCCAGTAGTATTGCAGAGGCCAACATTCAGTACTTC. The encoded protein is CASSIAEANIQYF.

This sequence joins TRBV27 and TRBJ1-3, with 8 positions matching TRBD1. V lost 2 bases to trimming and J lost 0 bases; unmatched junction nucleotides: 0. Germline V lookup: CDR1 MNHEY, CDR2 SMNVEV (reference sequence). The CDR3 is 15 residues long. CDR3 in amino acids: CASSLGTGSGNTIYF. For the CDR3, the DNA is TGTGCCAGCAGTTTAGGGACAGGCTCTGGAAACACCATATATTTT.

This chain uses TRBV4-3 with TRBJ2-7; TRBD2 agrees at 10 bases. This CDR3 has 17 residues. Germline assignment: CDR1 LGHNA and CDR2 YSLEER. V shed 3 bases and J 5 bases; nucleotides not matched to a gene: 13. The chain's CDR3 is CASSQTRSSGSTDEQYF. CDR3 in DNA: TGCGCCAGCAGCCAGACAAGGTCTAGCGGGAGTACCGACGAGCAGTACTTC.

This chain connects TRBV5-5 to TRBJ1-4; 8 bases are a match to TRBD1. The ends lost 2 bases at V and 6 bases at J; junction bases unmatched: 3. Germline CDR1 reads SGHKS; CDR2 reads YYEKEE (reference sequence). The CDR3 extends over 14 amino acids. The CDR3 region is CASSLGQGDEKLFF. For the CDR3, the DNA is TGTGCCAGCAGCTTAGGACAGGGCGATGAAAAACTGTTTTTT. The full variable domain, in which reference TRBV5-5 and TRBJ1-4 provide the parts outside the CDR3, is DAGVTQSPTHLIKTRGQQVTLRCSPISGHKSVSWYQQVLGQGPQFIFQYYEKEERGRGNFPDRFSARQFPNYSSELNVNALLLGDSALYLCASSLGQGDEKLFFGSGTQLSVL.

This sequence joins TRBV11-2 and TRBJ2-1; D not resolved. Trimming took off 0 bases at V and 3 bases at J, with 9 bases between the two ends. The CDR3 covers 15 residues. The germline V gene encodes CDR1 SGHAT and CDR2 FQNNGV. The CDR3 protein is CASSLDLAIYNEQFF. CDR3 DNA sequence: TGTGCCAGCAGCTTAGATTTAGCTATCTACAATGAGCAGTTCTTC.